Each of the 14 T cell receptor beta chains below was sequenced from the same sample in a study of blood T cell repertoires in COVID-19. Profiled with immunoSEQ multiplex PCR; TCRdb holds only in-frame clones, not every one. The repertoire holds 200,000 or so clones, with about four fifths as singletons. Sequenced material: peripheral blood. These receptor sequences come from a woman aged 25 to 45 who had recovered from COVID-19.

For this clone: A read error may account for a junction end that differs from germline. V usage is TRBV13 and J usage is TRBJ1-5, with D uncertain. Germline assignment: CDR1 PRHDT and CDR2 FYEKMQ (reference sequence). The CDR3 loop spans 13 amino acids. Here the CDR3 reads CASSLGDNRPQHF. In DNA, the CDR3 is TGTGCCAGCAGCTTAGGTGACAATCGGCCCCAGCATTTT.

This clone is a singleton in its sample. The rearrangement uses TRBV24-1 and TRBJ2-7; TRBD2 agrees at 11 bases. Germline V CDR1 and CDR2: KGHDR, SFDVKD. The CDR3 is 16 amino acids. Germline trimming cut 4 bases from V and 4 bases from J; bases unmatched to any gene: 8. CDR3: CATSDPGTSGTYEQYF. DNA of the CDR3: TGTGCCACCAGTGACCCCGGGACTAGCGGAACGTACGAGCAGTACTTC.

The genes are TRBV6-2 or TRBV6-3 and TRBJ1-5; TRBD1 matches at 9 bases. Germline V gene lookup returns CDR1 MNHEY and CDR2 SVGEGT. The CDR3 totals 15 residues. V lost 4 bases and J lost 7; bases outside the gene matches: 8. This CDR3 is CASSSTGGQAQPQHF. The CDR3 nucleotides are TGTGCCAGCAGTTCCACAGGGGGCCAGGCGCAGCCCCAGCATTTT.

The CDR3 DNA sequence: TGTGCCAGCAGCTTAAACCCAACCCGCGGTGAGCAGTTCTTC. It translates to CASSLNPTRGEQFF. This chain links TRBV7-3 with TRBJ2-1; D is ambiguous. CDR1 and CDR2 from the germline V gene are SGHTA and FQGTGA. Deletions cut 1 base from V and 9 bases from J, with 13 bases between. This CDR3 comprises 14 residues. The full variable domain, rest sourced from reference TRBV7-3 and TRBJ2-1, is GAGVSQTPSNKVTEKGKYVELRCDPISGHTALYWYRQSLGQGPEFLIYFQGTGAADDSGLPNDRFFAVRPEGSVSTLKIQRTERGDSAVYLCASSLNPTRGEQFFGPGTRLTVL.

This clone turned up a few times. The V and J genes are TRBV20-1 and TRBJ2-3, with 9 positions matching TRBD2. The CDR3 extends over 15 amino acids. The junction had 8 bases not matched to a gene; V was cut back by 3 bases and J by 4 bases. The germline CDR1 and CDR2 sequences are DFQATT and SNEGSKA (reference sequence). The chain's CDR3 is CSASDGSGSADTQYF. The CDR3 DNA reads TGCAGTGCTAGTGACGGTAGCGGGAGTGCAGATACGCAGTATTTT.

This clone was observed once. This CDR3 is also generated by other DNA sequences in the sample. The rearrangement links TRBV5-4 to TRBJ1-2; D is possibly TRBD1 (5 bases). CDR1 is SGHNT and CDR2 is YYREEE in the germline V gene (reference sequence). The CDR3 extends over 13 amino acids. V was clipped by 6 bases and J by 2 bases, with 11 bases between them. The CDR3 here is CASNRDRNYGYTF. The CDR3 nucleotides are TGTGCCAGCAACCGAGACAGAAACTATGGCTACACCTTC.

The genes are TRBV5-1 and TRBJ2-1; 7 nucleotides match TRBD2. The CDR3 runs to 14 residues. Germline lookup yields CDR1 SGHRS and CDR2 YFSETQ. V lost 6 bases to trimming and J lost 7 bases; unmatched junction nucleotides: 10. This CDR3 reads CASNPGSSGNEQFF. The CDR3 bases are TGCGCCAGCAACCCCGGGTCTAGCGGAAATGAGCAGTTCTTC.

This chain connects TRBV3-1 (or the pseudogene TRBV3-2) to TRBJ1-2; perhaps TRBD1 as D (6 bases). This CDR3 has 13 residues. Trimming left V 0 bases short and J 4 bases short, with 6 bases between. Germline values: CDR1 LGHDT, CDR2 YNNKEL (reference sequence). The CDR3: CASSQEQGYGYTF. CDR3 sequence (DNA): TGTGCCAGCAGCCAAGAACAGGGCTATGGCTACACCTTC.

CDR3 DNA sequence: TGTGCCAGCAGTGGACTAGCGGGGGGCCGGGAGCAGTTCTTC. This gives the protein CASSGLAGGREQFF. This chain joins TRBV27 and TRBJ2-1; 14 nucleotides line up with TRBD2. After removal of 5 bases from V and 10 bases from J, the junction contained 4 bases not matched to a gene. The CDR3 is 14 residues long. The germline V gene has CDR1 MNHEY and CDR2 SMNVEV (reference sequence).

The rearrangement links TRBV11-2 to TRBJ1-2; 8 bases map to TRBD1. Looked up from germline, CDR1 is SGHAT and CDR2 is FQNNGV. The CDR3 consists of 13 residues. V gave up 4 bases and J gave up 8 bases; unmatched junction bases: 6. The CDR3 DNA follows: TGTGCCAGCAGCTCGGACAGGGTCGGAGGCTACACCTTC. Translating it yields CASSSDRVGGYTF.

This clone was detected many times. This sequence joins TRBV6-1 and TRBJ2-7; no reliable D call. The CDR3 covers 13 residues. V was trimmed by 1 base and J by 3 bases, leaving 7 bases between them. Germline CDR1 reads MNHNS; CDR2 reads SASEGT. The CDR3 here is CASSEVTDYEQYF. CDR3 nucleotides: TGTGCCAGCAGTGAAGTAACAGACTACGAGCAGTACTTC.

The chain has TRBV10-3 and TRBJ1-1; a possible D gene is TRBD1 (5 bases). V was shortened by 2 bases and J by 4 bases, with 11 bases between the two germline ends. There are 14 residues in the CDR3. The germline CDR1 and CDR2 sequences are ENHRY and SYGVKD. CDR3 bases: TGTGCCATCAGTGAGGGGGCAACCCGCACTGAAGCTTTCTTT. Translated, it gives CAISEGATRTEAFF.

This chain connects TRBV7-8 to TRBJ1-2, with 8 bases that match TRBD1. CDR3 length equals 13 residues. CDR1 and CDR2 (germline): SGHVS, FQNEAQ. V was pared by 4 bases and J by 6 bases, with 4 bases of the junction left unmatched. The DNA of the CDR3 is TGTGCCAGCAGCTCGGACAGGGTTGATGGCTACACCTTC. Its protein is CASSSDRVDGYTF.

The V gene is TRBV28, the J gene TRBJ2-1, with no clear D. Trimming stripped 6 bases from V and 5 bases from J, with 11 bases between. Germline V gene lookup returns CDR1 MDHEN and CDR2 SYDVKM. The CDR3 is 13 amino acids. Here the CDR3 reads CASRWVADNEQFF. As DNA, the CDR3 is TGTGCCAGCAGATGGGTAGCCGACAATGAGCAGTTCTTC. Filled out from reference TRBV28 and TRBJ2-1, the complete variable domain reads DVKVTQSSRYLVKRTGEKVFLECVQDMDHENMFWYRQDPGLGLRLIYFSYDVKMKEKGDIPEGYSVSREKKERFSLILESASTNQTSMYLCASRWVADNEQFFGPGTRLTVL.